The 11 T cell receptor beta chains presented below share a single source sample, sequenced in a study of blood T cells in healthy people across ages. Using a J-beta primer mix together with a sample-barcoded 5' primer, a second PCR was run for roughly 7 to 11 cycles. TCRdb fed the 5' RACE reads into MiXCR, producing one record per CDR3 protein. This table has some 710,000 distinct CDR3 sequences, about a fifth appearing once. The sample taken for sequencing was blood. The receptor set was obtained from a man in his 70s in good health.

This clonotype turned up a few times. The CDR3 nucleotides are TGTGCCTGGAGTTTCAGGGGGGCCGGGGAGCTGTTTTTT. It translates to CAWSFRGAGELFF. The chain carries TRBV30 and TRBJ2-2; weak D call: TRBD1 (7 bases). The CDR3 covers 13 residues. Germline CDR1 is GTSNPN and CDR2 is SVGIG (reference sequence). Trimming pared 2 bases from V and 6 bases from J, leaving 10 bases between.

The chain carries TRBV6-5 and TRBJ2-5; a possible D gene is TRBD2 (5 bases). The CDR3 length is 15 residues. Trimming removed 4 bases at V and 5 bases at J, with 17 bases between. Looked up from germline, CDR1 is MNHEY and CDR2 is SVGAGI. The CDR3 coding sequence is TGTGCCAGCAGTTCTCCGACTCGAGGGTGGGAGACCCAGTACTTC. This sequence encodes CASSSPTRGWETQYF.

The chain has TRBV28 and TRBJ1-6; D is ambiguous. The CDR3 contains 15 residues. Germline V CDR1 and CDR2: MDHEN, SYDVKM. V lost 6 bases, J lost 5 bases, and 14 bases lay in between. Written as DNA, the CDR3 is TGTGCCAGCAGCGCGGCGGGCCAAGATAATTCACCCCTCCACTTT. Protein sequence: CASSAAGQDNSPLHF.

This chain joins TRBV28 and TRBJ2-1; 9 nucleotides line up with TRBD2. Germline V gene sequence: CDR1 MDHEN, CDR2 SYDVKM. This CDR3 is built from 16 residues. V was clipped by 6 bases and J by 2 bases; unmatched bases: 8. The CDR3 region is CASSSSTSGAYNEQFF. CDR3 sequence (DNA): TGTGCCAGCAGCTCTTCGACTAGCGGTGCCTACAATGAGCAGTTCTTC.

This clonotype occurred a few times. V and J are TRBV7-9 and TRBJ2-7; either TRBD1 or TRBD2 may fit D (5 bases each). The CDR3 length is 16 residues. V lost 5 bases and J lost 2, with 19 bases in between. CDR1 and CDR2 from the germline V gene are SEHNR and FQNEAQ (reference sequence). The CDR3 reads CASSINPGRGTYEQYF. The CDR3 DNA follows: TGTGCCAGCAGCATCAATCCGGGACGGGGAACCTACGAGCAGTACTTC.

In this sample, this clonotype turned up many times. The gene calls are TRBV4-1 and TRBJ2-1, with TRBD1 identical over 9 bases. The CDR3 extends over 16 amino acids. V was pared by 2 bases and J by 5 bases, with 7 bases of the junction left unmatched. The germline gives CDR1 MGHRA, CDR2 YSYEKL. DNA for the CDR3: TGCGCCAGCAGCCAATCGACAGGGGGTTTCGACAATGAGCAGTTCTTC. This encodes CASSQSTGGFDNEQFF.

CDR3 sequence: CASRETGPDTEAFF. The CDR3 DNA reads TGTGCCAGCAGGGAAACAGGACCGGACACTGAAGCTTTCTTT. The V call is TRBV12-3 or TRBV12-4, the J call TRBJ1-1, with D perhaps matching TRBD1 (5 bases). V was cut by 6 bases and J by 3 bases, with 14 bases left in between. This CDR3 spans 14 amino acids.

The rearrangement links TRBV5-1 to TRBJ1-6; no clear D gene. Trimming cost V 4 bases and J 8 bases, with 13 bases left between them. The CDR3 runs 14 residues. CDR1 and CDR2 (germline): SGHRS, YFSETQ. DNA of the CDR3: TGCGCCAGCAGCCCCGGGGTGTTCGATTCACCCCTCCACTTT. It encodes CASSPGVFDSPLHF.

This clonotype was observed a few times. The rearrangement uses TRBV20-1 and TRBJ2-1; 7 bases align to TRBD1. V dropped 6 bases and J dropped 0; count of bases not matched to a gene: 5. This CDR3 comprises 14 residues. Germline CDR1 and CDR2: DFQATT and SNEGSKA (reference sequence). The CDR3 DNA follows: TGCAGTGCGGAAGCAGGGGGCTCCTACAATGAGCAGTTCTTC. Translating gives CSAEAGGSYNEQFF.

CDR3 residues: CASSRGQGVDYEQYF. The CDR3 nucleotides read TGCGCCAGCAGCAGGGGACAGGGGGTAGACTACGAGCAGTACTTC. The rearrangement uses TRBV5-1 and TRBJ2-5, with 11 bases that match TRBD1. The end of the DNA aligns better with TRBJ2-7, so the J call may be wrong. The CDR3 runs to 15 residues. Per the germline V gene, CDR1 is SGHRS and CDR2 is YFSETQ.

The chain couples TRBV28 to TRBJ2-7; D unclear. The CDR3 runs to 14 residues. Germline values: CDR1 MDHEN, CDR2 SYDVKM. V shed 5 bases and J shed 0 bases, with 11 bases lying between them. CDR3 amino acids: CASSEALSSYEQYF. The CDR3, as DNA: TGTGCCAGCAGTGAGGCCCTAAGCTCCTACGAGCAGTACTTC.